These 31 T cell receptor beta chains were all obtained from the same sample, sequenced in a study of cytomegalovirus exposure and HLA in healthy donors. It was with 60 Vbeta and 13 Jbeta primers that the PCR ran. Sequenced by immunoSEQ multiplex PCR; TCRdb stores in-frame clones only, minus some. This table holds 45,000 to 70,000 clones, nearly 85% found once. The sequenced material came from PBMCs. Receptors were obtained from a man aged 30 to 45 in good health and CMV-seronegative.

The chain combines TRBV5-1 with TRBJ2-5; the match to TRBD2 covers 13 bases. Germline assignment: CDR1 SGHRS and CDR2 YFSETQ. V lost 3 bases and J lost 2; bases outside the gene matches: 7. The CDR3 has 17 amino acids. CDR3 sequence (DNA): TGCGCCAGCAGCTCCGGACTAGCGGGAGCGTTACAAGAGACCCAGTACTTC. This encodes CASSSGLAGALQETQYF.

The chain uses TRBV28 and TRBJ1-2; 10 nucleotides line up with TRBD1. In germline, CDR1 is MDHEN, CDR2 SYDVKM. The CDR3 length is 15 residues. After removal of 5 bases from V and 8 bases from J, the junction contained 11 bases not matched to a gene. CDR3 in DNA: TGTGCCAGCAGTCCAGTCGCGGGACAGGGGCGCGGCTACACCTTC. Encoded protein: CASSPVAGQGRGYTF.

The V call is TRBV6-1, the J call TRBJ1-1, with D hard to call. Trimming took 2 bases from V and 0 from J, leaving 10 bases between them. This CDR3 spans 15 amino acids. The germline V gene has CDR1 MNHNS and CDR2 SASEGT. CDR3 amino acids: CASSEYNRLNTEAFF. The CDR3, as DNA: TGTGCCAGCAGTGAATATAACAGATTGAACACTGAAGCTTTCTTT.

The rearrangement joins TRBV5-1 to TRBJ2-7; D is perhaps TRBD1 (5 bases). Trimming removed 5 bases from V and 2 bases from J, with 11 bases in between. CDR3 size: 13 residues. Germline V CDR1 and CDR2: SGHRS, YFSETQ. DNA for the CDR3: TGCGCCAGCAGTCCCACAGGTACCTACGAGCAGTACTTC. Translation: CASSPTGTYEQYF. Based on the CDR3 plus reference TRBV5-1 and TRBJ2-7, the full variable domain is KAGVTQTPRYLIKTRGQQVTLSCSPISGHRSVSWYQQTPGQGLQFLFEYFSETQRNKGNFPGRFSGRQFSNSRSEMNVSTLELGDSALYLCASSPTGTYEQYFGPGTRLTVT.

There are a few counts of this clone. The chain links TRBV28 to TRBJ2-2; 7 nucleotides agree with TRBD1. V shed 2 bases, J shed 7 bases, and the junction held 7 bases outside the gene matches. Germline V lookup: CDR1 MDHEN, CDR2 SYDVKM. CDR3 size: 15 residues. The CDR3 loop is CASSLGQATVGELFF. CDR3 in DNA: TGTGCCAGCAGTTTAGGACAGGCGACTGTCGGGGAGCTGTTTTTT. Based on the CDR3 plus reference TRBV28 and TRBJ2-2, the full variable domain is DVKVTQSSRYLVKRTGEKVFLECVQDMDHENMFWYRQDPGLGLRLIYFSYDVKMKEKGDIPEGYSVSREKKERFSLILESASTNQTSMYLCASSLGQATVGELFFGEGSRLTVL.

The genes are TRBV6-4 and TRBJ1-1, with no clear D. V was trimmed by 4 bases and J by 1 base, leaving 7 bases between them. The germline V gene encodes CDR1 MRHNA and CDR2 SNTAGT. CDR3 length: 13 amino acids. CDR3 nucleotide sequence: TGTGCCAGCAGTGCGGTACCGAACACTGAAGCTTTCTTT. It specifies CASSAVPNTEAFF.

The rearrangement joins TRBV5-1 to TRBJ2-2; D unresolved. CDR1 and CDR2 from the germline V gene are SGHRS and YFSETQ. Deletions cut 0 bases from V and 3 bases from J, with 6 bases between. This CDR3 has 14 amino acids. The CDR3 protein is CASSLDADTGELFF. The DNA of the CDR3 is TGCGCCAGCAGCTTGGATGCGGACACCGGGGAGCTGTTTTTT. The full variable domain, rest sourced from reference TRBV5-1 and TRBJ2-2, is KAGVTQTPRYLIKTRGQQVTLSCSPISGHRSVSWYQQTPGQGLQFLFEYFSETQRNKGNFPGRFSGRQFSNSRSEMNVSTLELGDSALYLCASSLDADTGELFFGEGSRLTVL.

The chain is built from TRBV7-6 and TRBJ1-1; the match to TRBD1 covers 7 bases. The trim removed 4 bases at V and 5 bases at J, leaving 7 bases unmatched. CDR3 size: 14 residues. Per germline, CDR1 SGHVS and CDR2 FNYEAQ. DNA for the CDR3: TGTGCCAGCAGCTCGCACAGGGGTGGAACTGAAGCTTTCTTT. It encodes CASSSHRGGTEAFF.

This clone was detected only a few times. J is TRBJ1-2 and V is TRBV7-8; D not resolved. CDR1 and CDR2 (germline): SGHVS, FQNEAQ. V lost 4 bases, J lost 7 bases, and 22 bases lay in between. CDR3 length: 16 amino acids. The CDR3 protein is CASSSLSRVTITGYTF. CDR3 in DNA: TGTGCCAGCAGCTCGCTTTCCCGGGTCACAATTACTGGCTACACCTTC.

This rearrangement joins TRBV6-6 to TRBJ2-7; a possible D gene is TRBD2 (6 bases). Germline lookup yields CDR1 MNHNY and CDR2 SVGAGI (reference sequence). V lost 7 bases and J 3 bases, leaving 19 bases between the germline ends. This CDR3 comprises 15 residues. The CDR3 DNA follows: TGTGCCAGCACCCCGGGCGGGGCAGTTTACTACGAGCAGTACTTC. This gives the protein CASTPGGAVYYEQYF.

The chain recombines TRBV27 with TRBJ1-2; D is uncertain. This CDR3 is built from 13 residues. V lost 3 bases and J 0 bases, leaving 5 bases between the germline ends. Germline V gene data show CDR1 as MNHEY and CDR2 as SMNVEV (reference sequence). The CDR3 loop is CASSLQANYGYTF. CDR3 coding DNA: TGTGCCAGCAGTTTGCAGGCTAACTATGGCTACACCTTC.

This clone was picked up one time. This chain joins TRBV7-9 and TRBJ2-5, with a tentative D call TRBD2 (6 bases). This CDR3 has 14 residues. The V gene's germline CDR1 is SEHNR and CDR2 FQNEAQ (reference sequence). V dropped 0 bases and J dropped 4 bases, with 9 bases sitting between them. This chain's CDR3 is CASSLAGAGETQYF. CDR3 bases: TGTGCCAGCAGCTTAGCGGGAGCGGGAGAGACCCAGTACTTC.

This clone was seen once. The V call is TRBV27, the J call TRBJ2-3, with TRBD2 identical over 8 bases. V lost 5 bases, J lost 2 bases, and 15 bases stayed unmatched. The germline V gene has CDR1 MNHEY and CDR2 SMNVEV (reference sequence). The length of the CDR3 is 18 residues. The CDR3: CASSTLYPAGESTDTQYF. The CDR3 nucleotides are TGTGCCAGCAGTACCCTTTACCCAGCGGGAGAGTCCACAGATACGCAGTATTTT.

This chain connects TRBV18 to TRBJ2-1; a weak D match, TRBD2 (5 bases). Looked up from germline, CDR1 is KGHSH and CDR2 is LQKENI. Trimming stripped 5 bases from V and 5 bases from J, with 10 bases between. The CDR3 consists of 13 residues. The CDR3 DNA reads as TGTGCCAGCTCAAGCATGGGAGACAATGAGCAGTTCTTC. Its translation is CASSSMGDNEQFF.

V usage is TRBV28 and J usage is TRBJ2-6; TRBD1 matches at 7 bases. V was clipped by 8 bases and J by 0 bases; unmatched bases: 10. The CDR3 loop spans 17 amino acids. Germline CDR1 and CDR2: MDHEN and SYDVKM. CDR3 in amino acids: CASGPGGQTSGANVLTF. As DNA, the CDR3 is TGTGCCAGCGGACCAGGGGGACAGACCTCTGGGGCCAACGTCCTGACTTTC.

The rearrangement joins TRBV7-8 to TRBJ2-1, with 13 bases that match TRBD2. The CDR3 consists of 13 residues. CDR1 is SGHVS and CDR2 is FQNEAQ in the germline V gene. Trimming at V came to 4 bases and at J to 10 bases, leaving 1 base not matched to a gene. The CDR3 here is CASSSGLAGEQFF. The CDR3 region has the DNA TGTGCCAGCAGCTCGGGACTAGCGGGGGAGCAGTTCTTC.

The chain links TRBV28 to TRBJ1-1, with 10 bases identical to TRBD1. CDR3 length: 13 amino acids. V lost 3 bases to trimming and J lost 12 bases; unmatched junction nucleotides: 7. In germline, CDR1 is MDHEN, CDR2 SYDVKM. For the CDR3, the DNA is TGTGCCAGCAGTTTTGAGGACAGGGGGAGAACTTTCTTT. It codes for CASSFEDRGRTFF.

This clone was counted a single time. The CDR3 sequence is CASSRTGGEQPQHF. The DNA of the CDR3 is TGTGCCAGCAGTCGGACAGGGGGTGAGCAGCCCCAGCATTTT. This chain connects TRBV6-1 to TRBJ1-5; 10 bases fit TRBD1. The CDR3 covers 14 residues. Germline V gene lookup returns CDR1 MNHNS and CDR2 SASEGT. J gave up 7 bases and V 5 bases, and 5 bases lay outside the gene matches.

V gene TRBV9 combines with J gene TRBJ2-7, with TRBD1 identical over 11 bases. The CDR3 contains 15 residues. Germline V lookup: CDR1 SGDLS, CDR2 YYNGEE. The J segment lost 4 bases and the V segment lost 3 bases, leaving 6 bases of the junction unmatched. CDR3 DNA sequence: TGTGCCAGCAGCGCTTGGACAGGGGGCCAATACGAGCAGTACTTC. Translating it yields CASSAWTGGQYEQYF.

The CDR3 is CASSQDLTSGATGEQFF. DNA of the CDR3: TGCGCCAGCAGCCAAGACCTGACTAGCGGGGCGACGGGTGAGCAGTTCTTC. The chain uses TRBV4-3 and TRBJ2-1, with 11 bases lining up with TRBD2. J was trimmed by 9 bases and V by 0 bases; bases with no gene match: 10. The CDR3 is made up of 17 amino acids. Germline V gene lookup returns CDR1 LGHNA and CDR2 YSLEER.

The chain combines TRBV2 with TRBJ1-2; the match to TRBD1 covers 7 bases. The CDR3 contains 15 residues. V lost 4 bases and J lost 4; bases outside the gene matches: 9. Germline CDR1 and CDR2: SNHLY and FYNNEI. DNA for the CDR3: TGTGCCAGCAGTGCCCAGGACAGGCTTAGCTATGGCTACACCTTC. It codes for CASSAQDRLSYGYTF.

J is TRBJ1-5 and V is TRBV2; perhaps TRBD1 as D (6 bases). This CDR3 is 18 amino acids long. The V gene lost 3 bases and the J gene lost 1 base, with 19 bases spanning the gap. From germline, CDR1 is SNHLY and CDR2 FYNNEI. The CDR3 reads CASSDGTSGVGSNQPQHF. The CDR3 DNA follows: TGTGCCAGCAGTGATGGGACATCTGGAGTGGGCAGCAATCAGCCCCAGCATTTT. Drawing the rest from reference TRBV2 and TRBJ1-5, the complete variable domain is EPEVTQTPSHQVTQMGQEVILRCVPISNHLYFYWYRQILGQKVEFLVSFYNNEISEKSEIFDDQFSVERPDGSNFTLKIRSTKLEDSAMYFCASSDGTSGVGSNQPQHFGDGTRLSIL.

The chain links TRBV25-1 to TRBJ2-7; 10 bases fit TRBD1. The germline gives CDR1 MGHDK, CDR2 SYGVNS. CDR3 length: 13 residues. The trim removed 6 bases at V and 3 bases at J, leaving 2 bases unmatched. CDR3 DNA: TGTGCCAGCAGGACAGGGGGCGTCTACGAGCAGTACTTC. Protein sequence: CASRTGGVYEQYF.

J is TRBJ2-7 and V is TRBV18, with 8 nucleotides matching TRBD1. V trimming: 6 bases; J trimming: 4 bases; junction bases outside the gene matches: 5. The germline V gene encodes CDR1 KGHSH and CDR2 LQKENI. The CDR3 totals 13 residues. The CDR3 reads CASSVTGDYEQYF. CDR3 coding DNA: TGTGCCAGCTCCGTGACAGGGGATTACGAGCAGTACTTC.

The chain combines TRBV6-5 with TRBJ1-6; D gene unclear. CDR3 size: 13 residues. The V gene's germline CDR1 is MNHEY and CDR2 SVGAGI. V dropped 1 base and J dropped 9 bases, with 7 bases sitting between them. CDR3 in DNA: TGTGCCAGCAGTTACTATTCGGGTTCACCCCTCCACTTT. Amino acids: CASSYYSGSPLHF.

The chain carries TRBV7-2 and TRBJ2-7; D remains ambiguous. Germline V gene data show CDR1 as SGHTA and CDR2 as FQGNSA. The CDR3 has 13 amino acids. The V and J ends lost 6 bases and 1 base respectively, with 10 bases between them. Written as DNA, the CDR3 is TGTGCCAGCAGTCCCGGGTGGTCCTACGAGCAGTACTTC. It encodes CASSPGWSYEQYF.

The V and J genes are TRBV7-2 and TRBJ1-1, with 7 bases matching TRBD1. The CDR3 contains 15 residues. Germline V lookup: CDR1 SGHTA, CDR2 FQGNSA. Trimming at V came to 5 bases and at J to 3 bases, leaving 9 bases not matched to a gene. The CDR3 nucleotides read TGTGCCAGCAGCCCAATGACAGGGTGGTACACTGAAGCTTTCTTT. It is translated as CASSPMTGWYTEAFF.

The chain uses TRBV30 and TRBJ1-6; D is ambiguous. Germline loops: CDR1 GTSNPN, CDR2 SVGIG (reference sequence). V lost 2 bases to trimming and J lost 9 bases, with 11 bases between them. CDR3 size: 13 residues. CDR3 DNA sequence: TGTGCCTGGAGTTCGTACAGATCTTCACCCCTCCACTTT. As protein: CAWSSYRSSPLHF.

V usage is TRBV7-2 and J usage is TRBJ1-1; no clear D gene. The CDR3 runs 14 residues. Trimming removed 5 bases at V and 1 base at J, with 11 bases between. Germline lookup yields CDR1 SGHTA and CDR2 FQGNSA. Here the CDR3 reads CASSPATKNTEAFF. The DNA of the CDR3 is TGTGCCAGCAGCCCTGCCACAAAGAACACTGAAGCTTTCTTT. The whole variable domain, filled in from reference TRBV7-2 and TRBJ1-1, reads GAGVSQSPSNKVTEKGKDVELRCDPISGHTALYWYRQSLGQGLEFLIYFQGNSAPDKSGLPSDRFSAERTGGSVSTLTIQRTQQEDSAVYLCASSPATKNTEAFFGQGTRLTVV.

V is TRBV19 and J is TRBJ1-1; D unclear. The CDR3 sequence is 12 residues long. Germline lookup yields CDR1 LNHDA and CDR2 SQIVND (reference sequence). Trimming shortened V by 9 bases and J by 5 bases, and 13 bases separated the two germline ends. The CDR3 region is CASEGRETEAFF. The CDR3 nucleotides are TGTGCCAGCGAAGGGCGGGAGACTGAAGCTTTCTTT.

The V gene is TRBV7-9, the J gene TRBJ2-5; TRBD2 is a possible D gene (5 bases). The germline V and J ends were trimmed by 5 bases and 5 bases, with 18 bases remaining between them. CDR3 length: 15 residues. Germline CDR1 and CDR2: SEHNR and FQNEAQ (reference sequence). CDR3 protein: CASSPDRSPGETQYF. The DNA of the CDR3 is TGTGCCAGCAGCCCAGATCGATCTCCGGGGGAGACCCAGTACTTC.